This TCR beta chain was documented in a study of human T cells and chemical hapten exposure (dated by TCRdb to the early 2020s). In the study overall: For sensitization, 2% DPC in acetone was applied to a roughly 2 cm by roughly 2 cm area of upper inner arm skin. Most of the patients in the cohort were female, and the cohort covered alopecia areata with under or over 50% scalp involvement, alopecia totalis and alopecia universalis. Throughout the study period of roughly 24 weeks, patients also received therapeutic DPC doses to the scalp every week. Blood was sampled from patients pre-sensitization (week 0) and at 2, 6 and about 24 weeks after DPC sensitization. This study followed changes in the peripheral blood TCR repertoire in vivo during primary and secondary sensitization of alopecia patients to the hapten diphenylcyclopropenone (DPC). Patch testing was done on the upper back using Finn chambers containing 0.01% DPC, and results were scored after 6 days according to International Contact Dermatitis Research Group standards. For TCR sequencing, blood came from 25 to 35 alopecia patients at anywhere from one to four time points (pre-sensitization, 2, 6 and 24 weeks). Libraries were pooled for sequencing, and variation in per-sample TCR yields was attributed mainly to small differences in library volumes within the pool.

General study outcomes and caveats: Expanded TCRs formed significantly more large CDR3 similarity clusters than pre-sensitization or healthy control sets, consistent with antigen-driven responses. All patients had alopecia, a presumed autoimmune disease, so their immune response might differ from that of healthy individuals. DPC sensitization did not change how many TCRs were above 1 in 1000 frequency, and no evidence was found of alterations in global repertoire structure. After repeated subsampling, the strength of the expansion versus patch-test correlation and the threshold at which it became significant changed. The number of PT1 expanded TCRs positively correlated with patch test score, significant at thresholds 8, 16 and 32 but not 4.

The sample's time point, from its label and the paper: patch test 2, 6 weeks after DPC sensitization. The treatment or condition label of this sample denotes: therapeutic diphenylcyclopropenone sensitization with weekly scalp DPC. At each patch-test visit, blood was drawn before the patch test was applied. Patients were considered eligible if aged 18 to 70, diagnosed with alopecia and deemed suitable for DPC therapy, and patients were excluded if pregnant. Total RNA was extracted from unfractionated whole blood collected in Tempus Blood RNA tubes. V loses 5 bases at its end and J loses 1 base; junction bases beyond the gene matches: 14. The germline V gene (reference sequence) supplies CDR1 SEHNR and CDR2 FQNEAQ. The CDR3 holds 20 amino acids from the cysteine to the phenylalanine. The retained sequence is limited to the CDR3, 60 bases, with the frame set at the first base. The protocol used for the library was RACE. TCRdb records NextSeq 500 as the sequencer. During library preparation, unique molecular identifiers were attached to individual cDNA molecules so that TCRs could be counted quantitatively and reproducibly. From each blood RNA sample, both TCR alpha and TCR beta chains were sequenced. In the authors' own workflow: A median of approximately 100,000 TCRs per sample was observed, with a range of roughly 23,224 to 750,000. The Decombinator software suite was used to annotate the V, J and CDR3 of the TCR reads. For PS versus PT1 abundance plots, all samples were subsampled to the same number of TCRs (28,000). TCRs were defined as expanded if absent before sensitization and observed at least eight times at the 2-week time point. The public reads were run again by TCRdb, first through fastp at Q25 and then through MiXCR, and only productive beta chains were kept. One record per CDR3 amino acid sequence lists the most common genes and DNA. TCRdb's processing, not the authors', yielded these V and J calls. Within this sample are 330,000 or so distinct CDR3 sequences, with 6% to 7% of them counted one time only. The biggest ten clones account for more than 5.5% of the sample.

Details on this clonotype: The clone's antigen remains unknown. The input lacks base qualities; no much larger clone sits a single base away.

Here the sequenced sample was whole blood, taken in connection with sensitization to the hapten diphenylcyclopropenone (DPC). This receptor was obtained from a woman younger than 30 with alopecia areata. Some clones in this sample may be carry-over from other donors' samples. The chain is assembled from TRBV7-9 and TRBJ2-7, with TRBD2 matching 16 junction bases. CDR3 region: CASSPRPGLAGGPGSYEQYF. At the DNA level, the sequence is TGTGCCAGCAGCCCGCGACCGGGACTAGCGGGGGGGCCAGGGTCCTACGAGCAGTACTTC.